This T cell receptor (beta chain) was identified in a study of Ad26.COV2.S vaccination and SARS-CoV-2 variants. Notes on the study in general: Vaccinated and placebo-treated recipients had similar non-spike TCR breadth. Vaccine recipients posted higher spike-specific TCR breadth than their placebo counterparts. Total T cell responses, in the TCR breadth and depth analyses, may have been underestimated.

Trimming at V came to 0 bases and at J to 8 bases, leaving 15 bases not matched to a gene. CDR1 is MGHRA, CDR2 YSYEKL, per germline. The CDR3 has 18 residues. Sequencing used immunoSEQ multiplex PCR; TCRdb keeps in-frame clones, though not all of them. Of over 85,000 clones listed, 80% are singletons. A remark on this clone: Its cognate antigen is unknown.

The sample in question was peripheral blood, obtained after recovery from COVID-19. The chain combines TRBV4-1 with TRBJ2-3; 9 bases agree with TRBD2. The TCR originated in a human donor who had recovered from COVID-19. CDR3 region: CASSQDFLAGARGGTQYF. CDR3 in DNA: TGCGCCAGCAGCCAAGATTTTTTAGCGGGGGCCCGAGGCGGTACGCAGTATTTT.